This T cell receptor (beta chain) appears in the sequencing data of a study of blood T cell repertoires in COVID-19. Generated by immunoSEQ multiplex PCR, the TCRdb table keeps only in-frame clones and is missing some. Of around 95,000 clones detected, roughly 80% appear once; the ten largest clones hold 9.5% to 12%. CDR3 size: 14 residues. Germline V gene data show CDR1 as MDHEN and CDR2 as SYDVKM. The junction had 13 bases not matched to a gene; V was cut back by 8 bases and J by 13 bases. This TCR was sampled from an elderly woman with acute or convalescent COVID-19. Material for sequencing was peripheral blood. V usage is TRBV28 and J usage is TRBJ1-4, with 10 bases identical to TRBD1. For the CDR3, the DNA is TGTGCCAGCCTTCAAACTACCGGGACAGGGGCACTGTTTTTT. This sequence encodes CASLQTTGTGALFF.